These T cell receptor beta chains were read from a single sample in a study of blood T cell repertoires in COVID-19. TCRdb keeps only in-frame clones here, not all; method: immunoSEQ multiplex PCR. The data contain 52,000 or so clones, approximately 84% of them singletons. Sequenced material: peripheral blood. These receptors all come from a human donor in a cohort sampled during active COVID-19. CDR3s include the opening cysteine and the closing phenylalanine or tryptophan. D genes are given only for firm matches. Only part of the rows carry a size: once, few, many, or a class if the clone is expanded.

j_call: TRBJ2-1
v_call: TRBV24-1
d_call: TRBD2
clone_size: NA
cdr3_nt: TGTGCCACCAGTCCTTCTAGCGGGAGGCGAAACAATGAGCAGTTCTTC
cdr3_aa: CATSPSSGRRNNEQFF

j_call: TRBJ2-1
v_call: TRBV29-1
d_call: TRBD1
clone_size: NA
cdr3_nt: TGCAGCGCTCCCGGGACAGGGGGTAATGAGCAGTTCTTC
cdr3_aa: CSAPGTGGNEQFF

j_call: TRBJ1-1
v_call: TRBV3-1/TRBV3-2
d_call: TRBD1
clone_size: NA
cdr3_nt: TGTGCCAGCAGCCTCTGGACAGGGGCCGACACTGAAGCTTTCTTT
cdr3_aa: CASSLWTGADTEAFF

j_call: TRBJ2-7
v_call: TRBV5-6
d_call: TRBD1
clone_size: once
cdr3_nt: TGTGCCAGCAGGCCCGGGACAGGGGCCTACGAGCAGTACTTC
cdr3_aa: CASRPGTGAYEQYF

j_call: TRBJ1-5
v_call: TRBV12-3/TRBV12-4
d_call: NA
clone_size: NA
cdr3_nt: TGTGCCAGCAGTTCGGGAGTTTGGCCCCAGCATTTT
cdr3_aa: CASSSGVWPQHF

j_call: TRBJ2-5
v_call: TRBV5-1
d_call: TRBD1
clone_size: NA
cdr3_nt: TGCGCCAGCAGCTTAACAGGGGGGCAAGAGACCCAGTACTTC
cdr3_aa: CASSLTGGQETQYF

j_call: TRBJ2-3
v_call: TRBV6-2/TRBV6-3
d_call: TRBD1
clone_size: NA
cdr3_nt: TGTGCCAGCAGTTATTCCGGGACAGAGACGGGTACGCAGTATTTT
cdr3_aa: CASSYSGTETGTQYF

j_call: TRBJ2-5
v_call: TRBV7-9
d_call: TRBD2
clone_size: NA
cdr3_nt: TGTGCCAGCAGCTACACTGGGGGGGGTACTGAGACCCAGTACTTC
cdr3_aa: CASSYTGGGTETQYF

j_call: TRBJ1-1
v_call: TRBV7-3
d_call: NA
clone_size: NA
cdr3_nt: TGTGCCAGCAGCTTAATGAGAAACACTGAAGCTTTCTTT
cdr3_aa: CASSLMRNTEAFF

j_call: TRBJ2-7
v_call: TRBV6-6
d_call: NA
clone_size: NA
cdr3_nt: TGTGCCAGCAGCTACTCGATCGGGGGCGAGCAGTACTTC
cdr3_aa: CASSYSIGGEQYF

j_call: TRBJ1-3
v_call: TRBV19
d_call: NA
clone_size: NA
cdr3_nt: TGTGCCAGTAGGCTGAGACAGGACCTCTCTGGAAACACCATATATTTT
cdr3_aa: CASRLRQDLSGNTIYF

j_call: TRBJ1-1
v_call: TRBV19
d_call: NA
clone_size: NA
cdr3_nt: TGTGCCAGTAGTATCCGACCCACGGGTACTGAAGCTTTCTTT
cdr3_aa: CASSIRPTGTEAFF

j_call: TRBJ1-1
v_call: TRBV3-1/TRBV3-2
d_call: NA
clone_size: NA
cdr3_nt: TGTGCCAGCAGCCCCCTCGGGTCCCCCCTTATGAACACTGAAGCTTTCTTT
cdr3_aa: CASSPLGSPLMNTEAFF

j_call: TRBJ2-5
v_call: TRBV7-9
d_call: NA
clone_size: NA
cdr3_nt: TGTGCCAGCACCAAAGCCCAGGCCAGTGGGACCCAGTACTTC
cdr3_aa: CASTKAQASGTQYF

j_call: TRBJ2-2
v_call: TRBV19
d_call: NA
clone_size: NA
cdr3_nt: TGTGCCAGTATCCCTCAGGGGACCGGGGAGCTGTTTTTT
cdr3_aa: CASIPQGTGELFF

j_call: TRBJ1-5
v_call: TRBV7-2
d_call: NA
clone_size: NA
cdr3_nt: TGTGCCAGCAGCCCTCAAGGGCAGGGCGGCAGGCCCCAGCATTTT
cdr3_aa: CASSPQGQGGRPQHF

j_call: TRBJ1-2
v_call: TRBV5-4
d_call: NA
clone_size: NA
cdr3_nt: TGTGCCAGCAGCTCGGCTGGGGGCGTAAAATTCTATGGCTACACCTTC
cdr3_aa: CASSSAGGVKFYGYTF

j_call: TRBJ2-1
v_call: TRBV28
d_call: NA
clone_size: NA
cdr3_nt: TGTGCCAGCAGACTGACTAGGTGGCGCAATGAGCAGTTCTTC
cdr3_aa: CASRLTRWRNEQFF

j_call: TRBJ1-1
v_call: TRBV11-3
d_call: NA
clone_size: NA
cdr3_nt: TGTGCCAGCAGCCCCGGCGGGACCTTGAACACTGAAGCTTTCTTT
cdr3_aa: CASSPGGTLNTEAFF

j_call: TRBJ1-1
v_call: TRBV11-1
d_call: NA
clone_size: NA
cdr3_nt: TGTGCCAGCAGCCCGTTTATGGGGGGGACTGAAGCTTTCTTT
cdr3_aa: CASSPFMGGTEAFF

j_call: TRBJ2-1
v_call: TRBV5-1
d_call: NA
clone_size: NA
cdr3_nt: TGCGCCAGCAGCTTTGCGGCACGGGAGCAGTTCTTC
cdr3_aa: CASSFAAREQFF

j_call: TRBJ2-3
v_call: TRBV10-3
d_call: TRBD1
clone_size: NA
cdr3_nt: TGTGCCATCAGAGGGACAGCTAGCACAGATACGCAGTATTTT
cdr3_aa: CAIRGTASTDTQYF

j_call: TRBJ1-1
v_call: TRBV3-1/TRBV3-2
d_call: TRBD1
clone_size: NA
cdr3_nt: TGTGCCAGCAGCCAGCCCGAAGGACAGGGTGCTGAAGCTTTCTTT
cdr3_aa: CASSQPEGQGAEAFF

j_call: TRBJ2-7
v_call: TRBV5-6
d_call: TRBD2
clone_size: NA
cdr3_nt: TGTGCCAGCAGCTTGGAGGGCGGGAGAGGGTACGAGCAGTACTTC
cdr3_aa: CASSLEGGRGYEQYF

j_call: TRBJ1-4
v_call: TRBV6-5
d_call: NA
clone_size: NA
cdr3_nt: TGTGCCAGCAGCCCGGTGCTCAGGATTAATGAAAAACTGTTTTTT
cdr3_aa: CASSPVLRINEKLFF

j_call: TRBJ2-2
v_call: TRBV4-1
d_call: TRBD2
clone_size: once
cdr3_nt: TGCGCCAGCAGCCACTCCGGGACTAGCGGGGACACCGGGGAGCTGTTTTTT
cdr3_aa: CASSHSGTSGDTGELFF

j_call: TRBJ2-5
v_call: TRBV7-9
d_call: NA
clone_size: once
cdr3_nt: TGTGCCAGCAGCTTCCTCCAAGAGACCCAGTACTTC
cdr3_aa: CASSFLQETQYF

j_call: TRBJ1-2
v_call: TRBV5-1
d_call: NA
clone_size: NA
cdr3_nt: TGCGCCAGCAGCCCGGGGGTGGTTGGTTCCTATGGCTACACCTTC
cdr3_aa: CASSPGVVGSYGYTF

j_call: TRBJ2-4
v_call: TRBV18
d_call: NA
clone_size: NA
cdr3_nt: TGTGCCAGCTCACCAGGCGTCAGGGGAGCCAAAAACATTCAGTACTTC
cdr3_aa: CASSPGVRGAKNIQYF

j_call: TRBJ1-2
v_call: TRBV28
d_call: TRBD1
clone_size: NA
cdr3_nt: TGTGCCAGCAGTCCCGTACAGGGGGTTATAGGCTACACCTTC
cdr3_aa: CASSPVQGVIGYTF

j_call: TRBJ1-4
v_call: TRBV5-1
d_call: TRBD1
clone_size: few
cdr3_nt: TGCGCCAGCAGCTTGACAGGGGCTGAGGAAAAACTGTTTTTT
cdr3_aa: CASSLTGAEEKLFF

j_call: TRBJ2-5
v_call: TRBV5-1
d_call: NA
clone_size: NA
cdr3_nt: TGCGCCAGCAGCATTGGACAGGGAGGGGAGACCCAGTACTTC
cdr3_aa: CASSIGQGGETQYF

j_call: TRBJ2-1
v_call: TRBV29-1
d_call: TRBD1
clone_size: NA
cdr3_nt: TGCAGCGTTGAATCAGGGGGTCCCTACAATGAGCAGTTCTTC
cdr3_aa: CSVESGGPYNEQFF